This entry features one T cell receptor (beta chain) sequence. The data derive from a study of T cells after yellow fever vaccination. Across the whole study: Fractions containing few cells were prepared with SMART-Seq v4 Ultra Low Input.

Universal primer sites and UMIs were introduced during 5'RACE template-switching synthesis of TCR cDNA. TCRdb redid the calling of the 5' RACE reads with MiXCR, one entry per CDR3 protein. The table has around 350,000 distinct CDR3 sequences, more than 9% seen once. Trimming took off 6 bases at V and 6 bases at J, with 11 bases between the two ends. The CDR3 is 13 amino acids. V gene TRBV12-3 or TRBV12-4 combines with J gene TRBJ2-2; D is perhaps TRBD1 or TRBD2 (6 bases each). The material sequenced was PBMCs, taken on the day of the first yellow fever vaccination. The sequence was collected from a man younger than 35 who received the YFV17D yellow fever vaccine. CDR3: CASSYGGPGELFF. CDR3 nucleotide sequence: TGTGCCAGCAGCTATGGGGGGCCCGGGGAGCTGTTTTTT.